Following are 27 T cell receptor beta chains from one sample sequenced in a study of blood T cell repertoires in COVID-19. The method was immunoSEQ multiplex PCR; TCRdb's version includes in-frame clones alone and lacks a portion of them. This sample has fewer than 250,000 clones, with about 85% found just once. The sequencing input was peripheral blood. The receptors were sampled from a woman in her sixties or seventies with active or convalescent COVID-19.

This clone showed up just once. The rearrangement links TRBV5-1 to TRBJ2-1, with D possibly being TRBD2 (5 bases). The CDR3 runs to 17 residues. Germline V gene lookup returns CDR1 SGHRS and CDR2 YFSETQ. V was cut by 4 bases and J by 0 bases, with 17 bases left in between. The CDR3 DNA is TGCGCCAGCAGCCCACGGTCGGCGAGCGGCTCCTACAATGAGCAGTTCTTC. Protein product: CASSPRSASGSYNEQFF. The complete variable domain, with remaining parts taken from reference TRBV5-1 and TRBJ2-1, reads KAGVTQTPRYLIKTRGQQVTLSCSPISGHRSVSWYQQTPGQGLQFLFEYFSETQRNKGNFPGRFSGRQFSNSRSEMNVSTLELGDSALYLCASSPRSASGSYNEQFFGPGTRLTVL.

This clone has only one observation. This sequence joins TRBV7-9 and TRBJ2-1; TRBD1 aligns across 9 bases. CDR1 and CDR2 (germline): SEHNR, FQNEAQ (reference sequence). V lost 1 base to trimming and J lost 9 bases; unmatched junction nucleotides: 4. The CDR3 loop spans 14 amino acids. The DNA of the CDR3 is TGTGCCAGCAGCTTAGTCAGGGACAGGGTTGAGCAGTTCTTC. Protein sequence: CASSLVRDRVEQFF.

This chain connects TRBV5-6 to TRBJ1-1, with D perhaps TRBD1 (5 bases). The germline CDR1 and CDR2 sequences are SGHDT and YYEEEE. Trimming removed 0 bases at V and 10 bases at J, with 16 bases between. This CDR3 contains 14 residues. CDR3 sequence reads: CASSLAGGRWGAFF. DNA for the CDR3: TGTGCCAGCAGCTTGGCCGGGGGACGTTGGGGAGCTTTCTTT.

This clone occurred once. As DNA, the CDR3 is TGTGCCAGCAGTTATTTGGACGGGGCTAATGAAAAACTGTTTTTT. Translating gives CASSYLDGANEKLFF. V usage is TRBV28 and J usage is TRBJ1-4; no definite D call. This CDR3 spans 15 amino acids. The germline V and J ends were trimmed by 4 bases and 3 bases, with 12 bases remaining between them. Germline-derived CDR1 and CDR2 are MDHEN and SYDVKM. Drawing the rest from reference TRBV28 and TRBJ1-4, the complete variable domain is DVKVTQSSRYLVKRTGEKVFLECVQDMDHENMFWYRQDPGLGLRLIYFSYDVKMKEKGDIPEGYSVSREKKERFSLILESASTNQTSMYLCASSYLDGANEKLFFGSGTQLSVL.

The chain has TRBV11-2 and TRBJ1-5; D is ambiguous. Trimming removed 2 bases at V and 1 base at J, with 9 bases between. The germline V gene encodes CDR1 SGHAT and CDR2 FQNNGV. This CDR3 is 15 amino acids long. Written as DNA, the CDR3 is TGTGCCAGCAGCTTAACGGGATGGAGCAATCAGCCCCAGCATTTT. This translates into CASSLTGWSNQPQHF.

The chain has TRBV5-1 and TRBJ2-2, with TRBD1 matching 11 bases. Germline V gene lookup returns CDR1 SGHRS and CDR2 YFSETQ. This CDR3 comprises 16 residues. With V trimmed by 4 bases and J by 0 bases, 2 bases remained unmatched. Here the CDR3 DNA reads TGCGCCAGCAGCCTGGGACAGGGGGCGAACACCGGGGAGCTGTTTTTT. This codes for CASSLGQGANTGELFF. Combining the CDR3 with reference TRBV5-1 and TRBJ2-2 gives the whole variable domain KAGVTQTPRYLIKTRGQQVTLSCSPISGHRSVSWYQQTPGQGLQFLFEYFSETQRNKGNFPGRFSGRQFSNSRSEMNVSTLELGDSALYLCASSLGQGANTGELFFGEGSRLTVL.

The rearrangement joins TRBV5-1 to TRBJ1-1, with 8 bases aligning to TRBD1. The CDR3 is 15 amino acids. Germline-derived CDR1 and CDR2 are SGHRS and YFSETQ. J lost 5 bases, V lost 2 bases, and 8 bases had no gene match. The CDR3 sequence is CASSLTQGARTEAFF. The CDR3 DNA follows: TGCGCCAGCAGCTTAACTCAGGGGGCCCGGACTGAAGCTTTCTTT.

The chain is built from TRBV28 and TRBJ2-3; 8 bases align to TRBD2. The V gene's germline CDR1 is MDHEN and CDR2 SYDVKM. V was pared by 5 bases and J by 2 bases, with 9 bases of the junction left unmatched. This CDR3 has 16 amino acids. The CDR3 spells CASSPVAGRNTDTQYF. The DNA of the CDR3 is TGTGCCAGCAGTCCCGTAGCGGGGCGAAACACAGATACGCAGTATTTT.

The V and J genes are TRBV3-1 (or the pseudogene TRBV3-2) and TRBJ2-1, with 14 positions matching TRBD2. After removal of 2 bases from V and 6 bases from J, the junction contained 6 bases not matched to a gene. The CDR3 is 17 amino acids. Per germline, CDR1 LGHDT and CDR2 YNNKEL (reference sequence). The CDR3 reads CASSQRGLAGVINEQFF. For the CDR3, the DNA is TGTGCCAGCAGCCAACGGGGACTAGCGGGAGTTATCAATGAGCAGTTCTTC.

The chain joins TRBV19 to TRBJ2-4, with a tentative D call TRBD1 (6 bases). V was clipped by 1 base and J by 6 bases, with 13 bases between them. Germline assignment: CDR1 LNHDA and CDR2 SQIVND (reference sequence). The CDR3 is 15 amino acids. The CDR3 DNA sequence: TGTGCCAGTAGTATAGCTGTTCAGGGGAGAAACATTCAGTACTTC. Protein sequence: CASSIAVQGRNIQYF.

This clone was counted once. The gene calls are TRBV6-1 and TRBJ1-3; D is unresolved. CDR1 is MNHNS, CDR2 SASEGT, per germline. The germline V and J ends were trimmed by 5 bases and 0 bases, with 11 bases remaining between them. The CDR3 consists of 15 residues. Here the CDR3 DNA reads TGTGCCAGCAGTCTGTCGGGAGACTCTGGAAACACCATATATTTT. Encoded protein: CASSLSGDSGNTIYF.

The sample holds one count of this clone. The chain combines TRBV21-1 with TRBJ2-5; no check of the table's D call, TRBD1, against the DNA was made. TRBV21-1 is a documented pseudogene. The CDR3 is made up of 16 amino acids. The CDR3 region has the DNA TGTGCCAGCAGCAAGTTCCGGGACAGGGGGCATGAGACCCAGTACTTC. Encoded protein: CASSKFRDRGHETQYF.

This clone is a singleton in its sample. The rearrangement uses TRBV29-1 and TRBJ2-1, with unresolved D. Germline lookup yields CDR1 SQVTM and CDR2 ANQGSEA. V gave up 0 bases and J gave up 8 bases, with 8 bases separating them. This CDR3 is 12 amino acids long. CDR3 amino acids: CSVEDQVYEQFF. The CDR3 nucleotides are TGCAGCGTTGAAGATCAGGTATATGAGCAGTTCTTC.

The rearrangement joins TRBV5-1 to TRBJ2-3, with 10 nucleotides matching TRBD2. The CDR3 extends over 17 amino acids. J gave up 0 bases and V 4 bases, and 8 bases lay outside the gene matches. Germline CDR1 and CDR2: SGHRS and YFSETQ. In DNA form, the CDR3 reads TGCGCCAGCAGCCCGACTAGCGGGTCTACTAGCACAGATACGCAGTATTTT. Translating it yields CASSPTSGSTSTDTQYF.

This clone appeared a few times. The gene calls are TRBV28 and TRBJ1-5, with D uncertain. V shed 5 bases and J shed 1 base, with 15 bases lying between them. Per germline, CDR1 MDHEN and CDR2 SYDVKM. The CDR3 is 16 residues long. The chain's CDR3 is CASSVISLASNQPQHF. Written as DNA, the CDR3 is TGTGCCAGCAGTGTCATTTCCCTTGCGAGCAATCAGCCCCAGCATTTT.

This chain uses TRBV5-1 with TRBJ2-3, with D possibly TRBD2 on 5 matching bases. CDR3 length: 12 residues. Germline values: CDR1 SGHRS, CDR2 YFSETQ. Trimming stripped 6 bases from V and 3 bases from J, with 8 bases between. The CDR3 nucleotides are TGCGCCAGCATCGGGATTACAGATACGCAGTATTTT. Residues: CASIGITDTQYF.

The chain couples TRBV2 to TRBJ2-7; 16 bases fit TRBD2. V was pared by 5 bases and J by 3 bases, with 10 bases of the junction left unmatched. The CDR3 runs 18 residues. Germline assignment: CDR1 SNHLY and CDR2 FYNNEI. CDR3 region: CASSRGLAGGPSRYEQYF. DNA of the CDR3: TGTGCCAGCAGTCGGGGACTAGCGGGAGGGCCCTCCCGCTACGAGCAGTACTTC.

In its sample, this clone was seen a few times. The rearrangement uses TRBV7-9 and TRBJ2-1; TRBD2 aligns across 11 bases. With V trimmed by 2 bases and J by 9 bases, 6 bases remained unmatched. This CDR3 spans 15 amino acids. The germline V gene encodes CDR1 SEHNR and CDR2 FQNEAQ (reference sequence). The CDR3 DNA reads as TGTGCCAGCAGCTTAAGCGTAGCGGGGGGGCGTGAGCAGTTCTTC. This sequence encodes CASSLSVAGGREQFF.

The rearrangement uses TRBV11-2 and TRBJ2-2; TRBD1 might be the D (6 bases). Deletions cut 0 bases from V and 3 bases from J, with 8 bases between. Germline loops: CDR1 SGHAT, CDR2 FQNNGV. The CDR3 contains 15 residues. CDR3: CASSLEGAYTGELFF. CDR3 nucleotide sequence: TGTGCCAGCAGCTTAGAGGGGGCCTACACCGGGGAGCTGTTTTTT.

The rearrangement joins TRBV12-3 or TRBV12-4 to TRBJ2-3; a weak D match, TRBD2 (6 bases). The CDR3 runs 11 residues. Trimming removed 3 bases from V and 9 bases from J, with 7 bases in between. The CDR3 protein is CASSFRGTQYF. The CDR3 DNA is TGTGCCAGCAGTTTTCGGGGGACGCAGTATTTT.

CDR3 amino acids: CASSLTLSGGTQETQYF. Here the CDR3 DNA reads TGTGCCAGCAGCTTGACCTTAAGCGGGGGGACCCAAGAGACCCAGTACTTC. V is TRBV5-6 and J is TRBJ2-5, with 9 bases aligning to TRBD2. J lost 1 base, V lost 1 base, and 8 bases had no gene match. Germline V lookup: CDR1 SGHDT, CDR2 YYEEEE. The CDR3 has 17 amino acids.

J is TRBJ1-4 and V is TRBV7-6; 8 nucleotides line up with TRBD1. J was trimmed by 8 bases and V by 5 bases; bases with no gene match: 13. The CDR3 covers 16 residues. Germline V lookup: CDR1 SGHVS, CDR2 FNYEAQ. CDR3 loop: CASSLNPGQGGEKLFF. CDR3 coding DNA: TGTGCCAGCAGCCTAAATCCCGGACAGGGTGGGGAAAAACTGTTTTTT.

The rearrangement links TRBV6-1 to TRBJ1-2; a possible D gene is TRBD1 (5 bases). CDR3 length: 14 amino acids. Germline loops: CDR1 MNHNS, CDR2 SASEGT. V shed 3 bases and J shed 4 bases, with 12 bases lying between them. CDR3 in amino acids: CASSEGGGSYGYTF. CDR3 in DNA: TGTGCCAGCAGTGAGGGCGGGGGGTCCTATGGCTACACCTTC.

CDR3 sequence (DNA): TGTGCCAGTAGTTGGAACAGAAACTATGGCTACACCTTC. Translated: CASSWNRNYGYTF. The chain joins TRBV19 to TRBJ1-2; no reliable D call. Germline loops: CDR1 LNHDA, CDR2 SQIVND (reference sequence). With 5 bases removed from V and 2 bases from J, the gap between germline ends came to 9 bases. The CDR3 sequence is 13 residues long.

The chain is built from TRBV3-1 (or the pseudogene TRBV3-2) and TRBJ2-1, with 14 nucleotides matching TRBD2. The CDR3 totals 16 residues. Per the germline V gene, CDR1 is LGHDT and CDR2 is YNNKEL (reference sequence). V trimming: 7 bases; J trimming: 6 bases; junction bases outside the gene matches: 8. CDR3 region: CASTQTSGRESNEQFF. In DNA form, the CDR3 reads TGTGCCAGCACCCAGACTAGCGGGAGGGAATCCAATGAGCAGTTCTTC.

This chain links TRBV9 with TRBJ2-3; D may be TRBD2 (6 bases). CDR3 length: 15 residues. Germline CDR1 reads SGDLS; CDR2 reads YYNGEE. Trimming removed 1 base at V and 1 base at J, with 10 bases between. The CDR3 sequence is CASSVRGTRTDTQYF. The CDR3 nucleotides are TGTGCCAGCAGCGTACGGGGGACCCGCACAGATACGCAGTATTTT.

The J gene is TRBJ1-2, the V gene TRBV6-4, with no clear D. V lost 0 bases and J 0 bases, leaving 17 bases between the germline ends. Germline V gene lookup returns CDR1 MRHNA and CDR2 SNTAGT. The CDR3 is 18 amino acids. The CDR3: CASSDSRYGGLANYGYTF. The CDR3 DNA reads TGTGCCAGCAGTGACTCGAGGTATGGCGGGCTAGCTAACTATGGCTACACCTTC.